These 18 T cell receptor beta chains originate from one sample sequenced in a study of shared clonotypes between healthy human individuals. Clones were sequenced by immunoSEQ multiplex PCR, and TCRdb holds only the in-frame ones, with some missing. Of some 1,900,000 clones listed, approximately 94% are singletons. Naive-designated CD8 cells lacked CD45RO, were positively enriched for CCR7, and omitted terminally differentiated effector memory CD45RA+ cells. Material: naive CD8+ T cells sorted from blood. The receptor source for this set is a man aged 18 to 30 in good health.

V gene TRBV5-1 combines with J gene TRBJ2-3; a weak D match, TRBD1 (6 bases). With 7 bases removed from V and 5 bases from J, the gap between germline ends came to 11 bases. Germline lookup yields CDR1 SGHRS and CDR2 YFSETQ. CDR3 length: 12 amino acids. CDR3: CASSGDGDTQYF. The CDR3 nucleotides read TGCGCCAGCTCAGGGGATGGAGATACGCAGTATTTT.

The rearrangement uses TRBV4-1 and TRBJ2-1, with 8 bases fitting TRBD2. The CDR3 length is 15 residues. Germline values: CDR1 MGHRA, CDR2 YSYEKL. V lost 8 bases, J lost 7 bases, and 13 bases stayed unmatched. The CDR3 here is CASGVGGGMGNEQFF. The CDR3 DNA follows: TGCGCCAGCGGAGTCGGGGGGGGCATGGGAAATGAGCAGTTCTTC.

The rearrangement uses TRBV4-1 and TRBJ2-7; 15 bases line up with TRBD2. The V gene's germline CDR1 is MGHRA and CDR2 YSYEKL. CDR3 length: 16 amino acids. Losses at the gene ends were 0 bases for V and 7 bases for J; bases not matched to a gene: 4. The CDR3 nucleotides are TGCGCCAGCAGCCAAGAGGGACTAGCGGGAGGAGAAGAGCAGTACTTC. This encodes CASSQEGLAGGEEQYF.

V usage is TRBV2 and J usage is TRBJ2-5, with TRBD1 identical over 9 bases. Germline V gene data show CDR1 as SNHLY and CDR2 as FYNNEI. After removal of 5 bases from V and 5 bases from J, the junction contained 9 bases not matched to a gene. This CDR3 spans 15 amino acids. The chain's CDR3 is CASSLLGQGAETQYF. CDR3 coding DNA: TGTGCCAGCAGTCTGCTGGGACAGGGCGCCGAGACCCAGTACTTC.

The chain uses TRBV5-1 and TRBJ2-5; 9 bases map to TRBD1. The CDR3 runs to 16 residues. The V and J ends lost 3 bases and 1 base, in that order; junction bases with no gene match: 7. Germline-derived CDR1 and CDR2 are SGHRS and YFSETQ. CDR3 coding DNA: TGCGCCAGCAGCTCGCCTGACAGGGGGGTCCAAGAGACCCAGTACTTC. Protein sequence: CASSSPDRGVQETQYF.

For the CDR3, the DNA is TGTGCCAGCAGCGGGGGAGACAGAATCTACGAGCAGTACTTC. This gives the protein CASSGGDRIYEQYF. The rearrangement uses TRBV5-4 and TRBJ2-7, with D perhaps TRBD1 or TRBD2 (5 bases each). The germline V and J ends were trimmed by 4 bases and 3 bases, with 14 bases remaining between them. Germline V gives CDR1 SGHNT, CDR2 YYREEE (reference sequence). CDR3 size: 14 residues.

The V gene is TRBV11-3, the J gene TRBJ2-1; 7 bases are shared with TRBD1. CDR3 size: 14 residues. In germline, CDR1 is SGHNT, CDR2 YENEEA. Trimming cost V 5 bases and J 8 bases; bases outside gene matches: 9. In nucleotides, the CDR3 is TGTGCCAGCAGCCCTTCGGACAGGTGGGATGAGCAGTTCTTC. This gives the protein CASSPSDRWDEQFF.

This rearrangement joins TRBV9 to TRBJ1-2, with D possibly TRBD1 on 6 matching bases. V lost 3 bases and J 1 base, leaving 13 bases between the germline ends. CDR3 length: 15 residues. Looked up from germline, CDR1 is SGDLS and CDR2 is YYNGEE. In nucleotides, the CDR3 is TGTGCCAGCAGCGAAGGGACACAGCGTAACTATGGCTACACCTTC. Its translation is CASSEGTQRNYGYTF.

The chain joins TRBV7-8 to TRBJ1-5; 10 positions match TRBD1. The V and J ends lost 2 bases and 4 bases, in that order; junction bases with no gene match: 8. Germline V lookup: CDR1 SGHVS, CDR2 FQNEAQ. This CDR3 comprises 17 residues. The CDR3 DNA follows: TGTGCCAGCAGCTTAACCGGGACAGGGGAGAGAAATCAGCCCCAGCATTTT. Amino acids: CASSLTGTGERNQPQHF.

The chain employs TRBV13 and TRBJ2-1; the match to TRBD2 covers 7 bases. CDR1 and CDR2 (germline): PRHDT, FYEKMQ (reference sequence). J gave up 0 bases and V 4 bases, and 6 bases lay outside the gene matches. The CDR3 covers 16 residues. DNA of the CDR3: TGTGCCAGCAGCTGGGCTAGCGGAGACTCCTACAATGAGCAGTTCTTC. Translated: CASSWASGDSYNEQFF.

Remarks on this clone: A single base separates this from a much larger clone, so it may be a read error. The chain employs TRBV27 and TRBJ2-2; D is uncertain. Looked up from germline, CDR1 is MNHEY and CDR2 is SMNVEV (reference sequence). The CDR3 length is 12 residues. Trimming cost V 6 bases and J 1 base, with 3 bases left between them. The CDR3 DNA sequence: TGTGCCAGCAGCGGGAACACCGGGGAGCTGTTTTTT. As protein: CASSGNTGELFF.

The gene calls are TRBV5-4 and TRBJ2-7; 8 nucleotides agree with TRBD1. The CDR3 runs to 14 residues. Trimming cost V 0 bases and J 7 bases; bases outside gene matches: 6. Germline lookup yields CDR1 SGHNT and CDR2 YYREEE (reference sequence). DNA for the CDR3: TGTGCCAGCAGCTTGGGGCAGGGGGCTAGGGAGCAGTACTTC. It yields the protein CASSLGQGAREQYF.

This clone was picked up one time. V and J are TRBV28 and TRBJ1-2; TRBD1 matches 8 bases. The V gene's germline CDR1 is MDHEN and CDR2 SYDVKM. The V gene end was trimmed by 2 bases and the J gene end by 4 bases; junction bases not matched to a gene: 6. This CDR3 has 15 residues. Here the CDR3 DNA reads TGTGCCAGCAGTTTACTCCGACAGGGGACCTATGGCTACACCTTC. This codes for CASSLLRQGTYGYTF.

The chain couples TRBV5-6 to TRBJ2-5; no definite D call. This CDR3 is built from 14 residues. V was shortened by 1 base and J by 1 base, with 8 bases between the two germline ends. The germline V gene has CDR1 SGHDT and CDR2 YYEEEE. Here the CDR3 DNA reads TGTGCCAGCAGCTTGCGACTTTCCCAAGAGACCCAGTACTTC. It codes for CASSLRLSQETQYF.

This clone was observed a single time. This chain joins TRBV6-6 and TRBJ1-1, with TRBD1 as a possible D gene (5 bases). The germline V gene has CDR1 MNHNY and CDR2 SVGAGI (reference sequence). V shed 7 bases and J shed 1 base, with 13 bases lying between them. The CDR3 runs to 14 residues. The CDR3 nucleotides read TGTGCCAGCACCCTAGGGACGGGGAACACTGAAGCTTTCTTT. This codes for CASTLGTGNTEAFF.

The V and J genes are TRBV6-5 and TRBJ2-5, with D uncertain. Trimming cost V 2 bases and J 2 bases, with 12 bases left between them. The CDR3 has 15 residues. In germline, CDR1 is MNHEY, CDR2 SVGAGI. CDR3 amino acids: CASSYLNSKQETQYF. The CDR3 region has the DNA TGTGCCAGCAGTTACCTCAACAGCAAACAAGAGACCCAGTACTTC.

The chain employs TRBV4-1 and TRBJ2-7; D remains unclear. Trimming cost V 4 bases and J 3 bases, with 13 bases left between them. The CDR3 runs 14 residues. The germline gives CDR1 MGHRA, CDR2 YSYEKL. Here the CDR3 DNA reads TGCGCCAGCAGCCCAGCCGCGAGGAACTACGAGCAGTACTTC. Its translation: CASSPAARNYEQYF.

V is TRBV27 and J is TRBJ2-2; 7 bases align to TRBD1. In germline, CDR1 is MNHEY, CDR2 SMNVEV (reference sequence). J lost 1 base, V lost 6 bases, and 8 bases had no gene match. The CDR3 spans 16 residues. DNA for the CDR3: TGTGCCAGCAGACCTACAGGGGTTATGAACACCGGGGAGCTGTTTTTT. As protein: CASRPTGVMNTGELFF.